The rows below give T cell receptor beta chains drawn from one sample of a study of identifying expanded T cells in peripheral blood. The protocol was immunoSEQ multiplex PCR, while the TCRdb copy is restricted to in-frame clones and leaves out a portion. Here the sample spans 110,000 or so clones, about 87% being singletons. The material sequenced was blood. All receptors derive from a person aged 18 to 70 in good health. The CDR3 runs from the conserved cysteine through the conserved F or W. D genes are given only for firm matches. The size entry is marked missing in some rows and otherwise reads once, few, many or a size class.

V	size	J	D	DNA	CDR3
TRBV28	NA	TRBJ2-6	NA	TGTGCCACCGTAAACTGGGGGAGATCTGGGGCCAACGTCCTGACTTTC	CATVNWGRSGANVLTF
TRBV7-2	NA	TRBJ2-3	TRBD2	TGTGCCAGCAGCCCCGGACTAGCGGGGGATACGCAGTATTTT	CASSPGLAGDTQYF
TRBV19	NA	TRBJ2-1	NA	TGTAGGGGGGGACCACCCGGCGAGATGGTTGAGCAGTTCTTC	CRGGPPGEMVEQFF
TRBV19	few	TRBJ2-7	TRBD2	TGTGCCAGTAGTACCGGACTAGCCTCCTACGAGCAGTACTTC	CASSTGLASYEQYF
TRBV4-1	once	TRBJ2-3	TRBD2	TGCGCCAGCAGCCAACCAATCCGCCGGGGGGTTGGGGGGGATACGCAGTATTTT	CASSQPIRRGVGGDTQYF
TRBV7-8	once	TRBJ2-1	NA	TGTGCCAGCAGCCCATCGGGTGGGGGGAACTACAATGAGCAGTTCTTC	CASSPSGGGNYNEQFF
TRBV11-3	NA	TRBJ2-7	NA	TGTGCCAGCAGCTCCCTGGGCAGGGCCTACGAGCAGTACTTC	CASSSLGRAYEQYF
TRBV7-6	NA	TRBJ1-3	NA	TGTGCCAGCAGCCCCTCCGGGCTATCTGGAAACACCATATATTTT	CASSPSGLSGNTIYF
TRBV6-6	NA	TRBJ1-5	NA	TGTGCCAGCACCGCGACCTATAGCAATCAGCCCCAGCATTTT	CASTATYSNQPQHF
TRBV10-3	NA	TRBJ1-1	NA	TGTGCCATCAGCGAAGACAGCTTATATGAAGCTTTCTTT	CAISEDSLYEAFF
TRBV28	NA	TRBJ1-2	NA	TGTGCCAGCAGTTTAACCGGGACACCCGCTGGCTACACCTTC	CASSLTGTPAGYTF
TRBV4-3	NA	TRBJ2-1	NA	TGCGCCAGCAGCCAAGATGGGTCTACCTACAATGAGCAGTTCTTC	CASSQDGSTYNEQFF
TRBV19	NA	TRBJ2-7	NA	TGTGCCAGTAGTCCGCTGGGGCAGGGCGCCTCCTACGAGCAGTACTTC	CASSPLGQGASYEQYF
TRBV28	NA	TRBJ1-5	TRBD1	TGTGCCAGCAGTAACCCGGGACAGGGGTTTTACAATCAGCCCCAGCATTTT	CASSNPGQGFYNQPQHF
TRBV12-2	NA	TRBJ2-7	NA	TGTGCAAGTCGCTTCTCGGGGCACTACTCCTACGAGCAGTACTTC	CASRFSGHYSYEQYF
TRBV28	NA	TRBJ2-7	NA	TGTGCCAGCAGTTCCGCCAGAGAGTCCTACGAGCAGTACTTC	CASSSARESYEQYF
TRBV28	NA	TRBJ2-7	TRBD1	TGTGCCAGCAGAATAGGACAGGGCTACGAGCAGTACTTC	CASRIGQGYEQYF
TRBV5-6	NA	TRBJ1-4	NA	TGTGCCAGCAGCTTCTCAGTCGACAGAGCAACTAATGAAAAACTGTTTTTT	CASSFSVDRATNEKLFF
TRBV5-1	NA	TRBJ1-1	NA	TGCGCCAGCAGCTTATTAGGACAGCTTAGCACTGAAGCTTTCTTT	CASSLLGQLSTEAFF
TRBV5-5	NA	TRBJ2-3	NA	TGTGCCAGCAGCTTGGAGTTTACAGATACGCAGTATTTT	CASSLEFTDTQYF
TRBV27	few	TRBJ1-2	NA	TGTGCCAGCAGTTTACAGGGATACTATGGCTACACCTTC	CASSLQGYYGYTF
TRBV5-1	NA	TRBJ2-5	TRBD2	TGCGCCAGCAGCGAGGGACTAGCGTTCAAAGAGACCCAGTACTTC	CASSEGLAFKETQYF
TRBV5-1	NA	TRBJ1-1	NA	TGCGCCAGCAGCTTGATTGGCCAGTACACTGAAGCTTTCTTT	CASSLIGQYTEAFF
TRBV4-1	NA	TRBJ2-1	TRBD2	TGCGCCAGCAGCCGACATAAGGGACTAGCGGGAGGGTTAAATGAGCAGTTCTTC	CASSRHKGLAGGLNEQFF
TRBV5-6	NA	TRBJ1-1	TRBD1	TGTGCCAGCAGCTATTCCGGGACAGGGTTGTCGATGAACACTGAAGCTTTCTTT	CASSYSGTGLSMNTEAFF
TRBV6-1	NA	TRBJ1-1	NA	TGTGCCAGCAGACGACAGGAGAACACTGAAGCTTTCTTT	CASRRQENTEAFF
TRBV10-3	NA	TRBJ1-5	NA	TGTGCCATCAGTGAGGACACTAGCAATCAGCCCCAGCATTTT	CAISEDTSNQPQHF
TRBV6-4	NA	TRBJ2-5	NA	TGTGCCACCACGTCGACAGGTCGGGAGACCCAGTACTTC	CATTSTGRETQYF
TRBV11-2	NA	TRBJ1-5	NA	TGTGCCAGCAGCTTATGGGGGGATCAGCCCCAGCATTTT	CASSLWGDQPQHF
TRBV18	NA	TRBJ2-7	NA	TGTGCCAGCTCACCTAATAGCGGACCTCCCTACGAGCAGTACTTC	CASSPNSGPPYEQYF
TRBV18	once	TRBJ1-1	NA	TGTGCCAGCTCACCACCGTCCACTGAAGCTTTCTTT	CASSPPSTEAFF
TRBV6-5	once	TRBJ2-3	NA	TGTGCCAGCAGTTATCAGGGCACAGATACGCAGTATTTT	CASSYQGTDTQYF
TRBV7-9	NA	TRBJ2-7	NA	TGTGCCAGCAGCTTAGCGGTCCAGGGGGGATACGAGCAGTACTTC	CASSLAVQGGYEQYF
TRBV27	NA	TRBJ2-7	TRBD1	TGTGCCAGCAGTTCCGGACAGGGTCCCATGGGTGAGCAGTACTTC	CASSSGQGPMGEQYF
TRBV6-1	NA	TRBJ2-7	TRBD2	TGTGCCAGCAGTGAATCCGGACGGGAGGGTTGGTCTCTTCGGTCCTACGAGCAGTACTTC	CASSESGREGWSLRSYEQYF
TRBV7-3	NA	TRBJ2-5	TRBD2	TGTGCCAGCAGCCCGGGACTAGCGGGAGAGGGGGAGACCCAGTACTTC	CASSPGLAGEGETQYF
TRBV6-6	once	TRBJ2-5	TRBD1	TGTGCCAGCAGTTACGACAGGGACCAAGAGACCCAGTACTTC	CASSYDRDQETQYF
TRBV5-1	NA	TRBJ2-2	NA	TGCGCCAGCAGCTTGTTTGGCCGGGAGCTGTTTTTT	CASSLFGRELFF
TRBV18	NA	TRBJ1-4	NA	TGTGCCAGCTCCTCCGGTGGGGGGCTGAATGAAAAACTGTTTTTT	CASSSGGGLNEKLFF
TRBV6-5	NA	TRBJ2-5	NA	TGTGCCAGCAGTTACTCCGCTGGTACCGAAGAGACCCAGTACTTC	CASSYSAGTEETQYF
TRBV7-2	NA	TRBJ1-4	NA	TGTGCCAGCAGCCCCCGGACCACAAAACTGTTTTTT	CASSPRTTKLFF
TRBV5-1	NA	TRBJ2-7	NA	TGCGCCAGCAGCTTGGCAGGGACGTCCTACGAGCAGTACTTC	CASSLAGTSYEQYF
TRBV21-1	NA	TRBJ2-7	NA	TGCGCCAGCAGCAAAACGAGGAAGATGGTCTTCGAGCAGTACTTC	CASSKTRKMVFEQYF
TRBV11-2	few	TRBJ2-1	NA	TGTGCCAGCAGCTTTCACGGCAATGAGCAGTTCTTC	CASSFHGNEQFF
TRBV27	NA	TRBJ2-2	TRBD2	TGTGCCAGCAGTTTGGGGGGACTAGCCCTCACCGGGGAGCTGTTTTTT	CASSLGGLALTGELFF
TRBV19	NA	TRBJ2-3	NA	TGTGCCAGTAGTATTTGGAGCGCCCAATTCACAGATACGCAGTATTTT	CASSIWSAQFTDTQYF
TRBV7-3	NA	TRBJ2-7	TRBD2	TGTGCCAGCAGCTTAGGACTAGCGGGAGTGCACGAGCAGTACTTC	CASSLGLAGVHEQYF
TRBV2	few	TRBJ2-5	NA	TGTGCCATCCGGGAAAGGGAGACCCAGTACTTC	CAIRERETQYF
TRBV7-7	NA	TRBJ2-5	TRBD2	TGTGCCAGCAGCCTCACTAGCGGGAGGGCCGGGGAGACCCAGTACTTC	CASSLTSGRAGETQYF
TRBV2	NA	TRBJ2-5	NA	TGTGCCAGCAGCGCAGCCAGGTACCAAGAGACCCAGTACTTC	CASSAARYQETQYF
TRBV5-1	NA	TRBJ2-1	TRBD2	TGCGCCAGCAGCTTGGGGACTAGCGGGAGTGGGAATGAGCAGTTCTTC	CASSLGTSGSGNEQFF